A selection of T cell receptor beta chains follows, all from one sample in a study of tumor and adjacent non-tumor tissue in lung cancer. From the multiplex PCR reads, TCRdb called clonotypes with MiXCR, one entry per CDR3 protein. The table lists about 100,000 distinct CDR3 sequences, approximately 65% of them singletons. Source material: distant non-tumor lung tissue. The receptors here all came from a man between 25 and 39 years old with non-small cell lung cancer. Each CDR3 is given with its conserved first and last residue. D genes are given only for firm matches. Only part of the rows carry a size: once, few, many, or a class if the clone is expanded.

D gene: TRBD1
J gene: TRBJ2-7
V gene: TRBV29-1
clone size: .
CDR3 protein: CSVVTGGRLAYEQYF
CDR3 DNA: TGCAGCGTTGTGACAGGGGGCAGATTAGCCTACGAGCAGTACTTC

D gene: .
J gene: TRBJ1-1
V gene: TRBV6-5
clone size: .
CDR3 protein: CASSYTVTDTEAFF
CDR3 DNA: TGTGCCAGCAGTTACACTGTCACGGACACTGAAGCTTTCTTT

D gene: .
J gene: TRBJ2-6
V gene: TRBV11-2
clone size: .
CDR3 protein: CASSPGTIYRWANVPTF
CDR3 DNA: TGTGCCAGCAGCCCTGGGACAATCTACCGCTGGGCCAACGTCCCGACTTTC

D gene: .
J gene: TRBJ1-1
V gene: TRBV29-1
clone size: .
CDR3 protein: CSVEEDVQNTEAFF
CDR3 DNA: TGCAGTGTTGAGGAAGACGTACAGAACACTGAAGCTTTCTTT

D gene: .
J gene: TRBJ1-2
V gene: TRBV18
clone size: few
CDR3 protein: CASSPPWARGYTF
CDR3 DNA: TGTGCCAGCTCACCCCCGTGGGCAAGAGGCTACACCTTC

D gene: TRBD2
J gene: TRBJ2-1
V gene: TRBV11-1
clone size: medium-sized
CDR3 protein: CASSELAGGTYNEQFF
CDR3 DNA: TGTGCCAGCAGCGAACTAGCGGGGGGTACCTACAATGAGCAGTTCTTC

D gene: .
J gene: TRBJ1-2
V gene: TRBV20-1
clone size: many
CDR3 protein: CSALRTAGVRGYTF
CDR3 DNA: TGCAGTGCTTTACGGACGGCGGGAGTTCGTGGCTACACCTTC

D gene: .
J gene: TRBJ2-7
V gene: TRBV11-2
clone size: few
CDR3 protein: CASSLYKDSSYEQYF
CDR3 DNA: TGTGCCAGCAGCTTATATAAGGACAGCTCCTACGAGCAGTACTTC

D gene: .
J gene: TRBJ1-2
V gene: TRBV20-1
clone size: many
CDR3 protein: CSARGRTGYTF
CDR3 DNA: TGCAGTGCTAGAGGGAGGACGGGCTACACCTTC

D gene: TRBD1
J gene: TRBJ1-2
V gene: TRBV20-1
clone size: many
CDR3 protein: CSARPDRAAGYTF
CDR3 DNA: TGCAGTGCTAGACCGGACAGGGCCGCTGGCTACACCTTC

D gene: .
J gene: TRBJ2-7
V gene: TRBV6-1
clone size: .
CDR3 protein: CASSEEEAGVGERYF
CDR3 DNA: TGTGCCAGCAGTGAAGAGGAAGCAGGAGTCGGGGAGCGGTACTTC

D gene: TRBD2
J gene: TRBJ2-1
V gene: TRBV6-6
clone size: .
CDR3 protein: CASHPTSGGATEQFF
CDR3 DNA: TGTGCCAGCCACCCGACTAGCGGGGGGGCCACGGAGCAGTTCTTC

D gene: TRBD2
J gene: TRBJ2-3
V gene: TRBV20-1
clone size: .
CDR3 protein: CNAIGGLVLDMQYF
CDR3 DNA: TGCAATGCGATAGGCGGACTAGTTCTAGATATGCAGTATTTT

D gene: .
J gene: TRBJ2-5
V gene: TRBV7-9
clone size: .
CDR3 protein: CVSSTTSRETQYF
CDR3 DNA: TGTGTCAGCAGCACGACTAGTCGGGAGACCCAGTACTTC

D gene: .
J gene: TRBJ2-5
V gene: TRBV20-1
clone size: many
CDR3 protein: CSAEVTRETQYF
CDR3 DNA: TGCAGTGCTGAGGTGACTAGGGAGACCCAGTACTTC

D gene: TRBD1
J gene: TRBJ1-4
V gene: TRBV29-1
clone size: .
CDR3 protein: CSVEVGRGRDEKLFF
CDR3 DNA: TGCAGCGTTGAAGTGGGCAGGGGGCGCGACGAAAAACTGTTTTTT

D gene: .
J gene: TRBJ2-2
V gene: TRBV29-1
clone size: .
CDR3 protein: CTVGQARVVLTGELFF
CDR3 DNA: TGCACTGTTGGTCAAGCGAGAGTTGTTCTGACCGGGGAGCTGTTTTTT

D gene: TRBD1
J gene: TRBJ2-3
V gene: TRBV4-3
clone size: .
CDR3 protein: CASSQDTGVGGTDTQYF
CDR3 DNA: TGCGCCAGCAGCCAAGATACAGGGGTTGGTGGAACAGATACGCAGTATTTT

D gene: .
J gene: TRBJ2-3
V gene: TRBV5-4
clone size: .
CDR3 protein: CDSSLASGGADTQYF
CDR3 DNA: TGTGACAGCAGCTTGGCATCAGGTGGGGCAGATACGCAGTATTTT

D gene: .
J gene: TRBJ2-3
V gene: TRBV10-3
clone size: .
CDR3 protein: CAISFTGPQDTQYF
CDR3 DNA: TGTGCCATCAGTTTCACGGGACCCCAAGATACGCAGTATTTT

D gene: TRBD2
J gene: TRBJ2-3
V gene: TRBV4-1
clone size: .
CDR3 protein: CTSNRLAGVADTQYF
CDR3 DNA: TGCACCAGCAACCGACTAGCGGGAGTGGCAGATACGCAGTATTTT

D gene: .
J gene: TRBJ1-6
V gene: TRBV12-3/TRBV12-4
clone size: many
CDR3 protein: CASNLDGGTPLHF
CDR3 DNA: TGTGCCAGCAACTTAGACGGCGGGACACCCCTCCACTTT

D gene: TRBD1
J gene: TRBJ2-7
V gene: TRBV11-2
clone size: once
CDR3 protein: CASNLSTGGQNEQYF
CDR3 DNA: TGTGCCAGCAACTTAAGCACAGGGGGGCAGAACGAGCAGTACTTT

D gene: .
J gene: TRBJ2-3
V gene: TRBV29-1
clone size: .
CDR3 protein: CSIDLTDTQYF
CDR3 DNA: TGCAGCATTGATTTGACAGATACGCAGTATTTT

D gene: TRBD1
J gene: TRBJ2-5
V gene: TRBV7-9
clone size: .
CDR3 protein: CAGSLVRGSETQYF
CDR3 DNA: TGTGCCGGCAGCTTGGTCAGGGGGTCAGAGACCCAGTACTTC

D gene: .
J gene: TRBJ2-3
V gene: TRBV6-2/TRBV6-3
clone size: many
CDR3 protein: CASRPTSTWDTQYF
CDR3 DNA: TGTGCCAGCAGGCCCACCTCGACTTGGGATACGCAGTATTTT

D gene: .
J gene: TRBJ2-1
V gene: TRBV10-3
clone size: .
CDR3 protein: CAISEALTTGPLDELFF
CDR3 DNA: TGTGCCATCAGTGAGGCACTCACGACGGGACCTCTGGATGAACTGTTCTTC

D gene: TRBD2
J gene: TRBJ2-7
V gene: TRBV4-2
clone size: .
CDR3 protein: CASSQMGLAGGPSDEQYF
CDR3 DNA: TGTGCCAGCAGCCAAATGGGACTAGCGGGGGGCCCATCAGACGAGCAGTACTTC

D gene: TRBD2
J gene: TRBJ2-7
V gene: TRBV11-2
clone size: .
CDR3 protein: CASSSLGGREGRQYF
CDR3 DNA: TGTGCCAGCAGCTCCCTGGGCGGGAGAGAGGGCAGGCAGTACTTC

D gene: TRBD2
J gene: TRBJ2-2
V gene: TRBV7-9
clone size: .
CDR3 protein: CASGARTSTTGELFF
CDR3 DNA: TGTGCCAGCGGCGCCCGGACTAGCACCACCGGGGAGCTGTTTTTT

D gene: TRBD1
J gene: TRBJ2-5
V gene: TRBV5-5
clone size: .
CDR3 protein: CASSLTGSESQYF
CDR3 DNA: TGCGCCAGCAGCCTGACAGGGTCGGAGTCCCAGTACTTC

D gene: .
J gene: TRBJ2-3
V gene: TRBV10-3
clone size: many
CDR3 protein: CAISSGGGTDTQYF
CDR3 DNA: TGTGCCATCAGTTCGGGGGGCGGGACAGATACGCAGTATTTT

D gene: TRBD1
J gene: TRBJ2-2
V gene: TRBV20-1
clone size: .
CDR3 protein: CSARIQGDFSGELFF
CDR3 DNA: TGCAGTGCACGAATACAGGGGGATTTCTCCGGGGAGCTGTTTTTT

D gene: .
J gene: TRBJ2-7
V gene: TRBV6-2/TRBV6-3
clone size: .
CDR3 protein: CAGSSQRVNYEQYF
CDR3 DNA: TGTGCCGGCAGTTCCCAGCGGGTGAATTACGAGCAGTACTTC

D gene: .
J gene: TRBJ1-2
V gene: TRBV5-4
clone size: large
CDR3 protein: CASSLGVGGYGYTF
CDR3 DNA: TGTGCCAGCAGTCTGGGAGTGGGGGGCTATGGCTACACCTTC

D gene: TRBD2
J gene: TRBJ2-5
V gene: TRBV20-1
clone size: few
CDR3 protein: CSPYSGGVRETQYF
CDR3 DNA: TGCAGTCCATATAGTGGGGGGGTCCGGGAGACCCAGTACTTC

D gene: .
J gene: TRBJ2-2
V gene: TRBV20-1
clone size: .
CDR3 protein: CSASPGSTGELFF
CDR3 DNA: TGCAGTGCTAGCCCCGGGAGCACCGGGGAGCTGTTTTTT

D gene: .
J gene: TRBJ2-2
V gene: TRBV11-2
clone size: .
CDR3 protein: CVSNLVAQGTLTGKLFF
CDR3 DNA: TGTGTCAGCAACTTGGTGGCGCAGGGGACTTTAACCGGGAAGCTGTTTTTT

D gene: TRBD1
J gene: TRBJ1-1
V gene: TRBV7-6
clone size: .
CDR3 protein: CASSPRQGALDTEAFF
CDR3 DNA: TGTGCCAGCAGCCCTCGACAGGGGGCTCTTGACACTGAAGCTTTCTTT

D gene: TRBD2
J gene: TRBJ2-5
V gene: TRBV20-1
clone size: .
CDR3 protein: CTAEASGGRETQYF
CDR3 DNA: TGCACTGCCGAGGCTAGCGGGGGGAGGGAGACCCAGTACTTC

D gene: TRBD2
J gene: TRBJ2-2
V gene: TRBV11-2
clone size: .
CDR3 protein: CAGNLELAGETGELFF
CDR3 DNA: TGTGCCGGTAACTTAGAACTAGCGGGAGAAACCGGGGAGCTGTTTTTT

D gene: .
J gene: TRBJ2-7
V gene: TRBV7-9
clone size: few
CDR3 protein: CASLTPGMVDAYEQYF
CDR3 DNA: TGTGCCAGCCTTACGCCCGGGATGGTGGATGCCTACGAGCAGTACTTC

D gene: .
J gene: TRBJ2-1
V gene: TRBV12-3/TRBV12-4
clone size: .
CDR3 protein: CASMRGEQYKEQFF
CDR3 DNA: TGTGCCAGCATGAGGGGGGAACAATACAAAGAGCAGTTCTTC

D gene: TRBD1
J gene: TRBJ2-7
V gene: TRBV6-1
clone size: .
CDR3 protein: CASSYDTGQGLEQYF
CDR3 DNA: TGTGCCAGCAGTTACGATACGGGACAGGGGCTCGAGCAGTACTTC

D gene: .
J gene: TRBJ2-1
V gene: TRBV11-3
clone size: few
CDR3 protein: CASSLARGDGGEQFF
CDR3 DNA: TGTGCCAGCAGCTTAGCTAGGGGGGACGGGGGCGAGCAGTTCTTC